This TCR beta chain stems from a study of blood T cell repertoires in COVID-19. Study-level background: Both acute and convalescent COVID-19 samples were obtained from the United States, Italy and Spain. The analysed material was cDNA or gDNA that came from T cells, B-cell-depleted T cells, or PBMCs.

Enrolment of Seattle patients took place during active infection, and they were followed longitudinally. This clone was recorded a few times. In the original workflow: Scientists estimated how many nucleated cells there were by amplifying reference gene primers. Clones were read by immunoSEQ multiplex PCR, and TCRdb kept only the in-frame ones, dropping some. V, J and clone size derive from that table, while D and trimming were established from the DNA sequence. The table shows around 200,000 clones, with 86% occurring only once. The V gene lost 4 bases and the J gene lost 5 bases, with 12 bases spanning the gap. CDR1 SGHAT and CDR2 FQDESV come from the germline V gene (reference sequence). This CDR3 is built from 15 residues.

This chain joins TRBV11-1 and TRBJ1-6; D is ambiguous. The sample was peripheral blood. This TCR was recovered from a woman aged 55 to 70 with COVID-19, enrolled during active disease. CDR3 coding DNA: TGTGCCAGCAGCTCCTCGAGGATTAATAATTCACCCCTCCACTTT. Its protein product is CASSSSRINNSPLHF.